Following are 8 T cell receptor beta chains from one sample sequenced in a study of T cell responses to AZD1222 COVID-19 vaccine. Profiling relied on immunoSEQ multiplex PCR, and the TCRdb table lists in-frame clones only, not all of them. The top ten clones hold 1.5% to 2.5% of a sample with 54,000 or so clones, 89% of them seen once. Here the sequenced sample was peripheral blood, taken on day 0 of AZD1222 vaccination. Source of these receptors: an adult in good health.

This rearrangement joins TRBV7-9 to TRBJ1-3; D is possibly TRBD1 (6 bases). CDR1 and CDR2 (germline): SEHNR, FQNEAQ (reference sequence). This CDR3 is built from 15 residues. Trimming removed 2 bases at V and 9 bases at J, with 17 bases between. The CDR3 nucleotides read TGTGCCAGCAGCTTACAGGGGTTTTTGGGGAGCACCATATATTTT. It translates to CASSLQGFLGSTIYF.

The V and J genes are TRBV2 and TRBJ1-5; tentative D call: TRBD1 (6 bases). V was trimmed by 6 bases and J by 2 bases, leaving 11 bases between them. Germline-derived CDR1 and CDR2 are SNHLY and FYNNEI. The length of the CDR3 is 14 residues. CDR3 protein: CASSTGGRNQPQHF. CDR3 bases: TGTGCCAGCAGCACGGGGGGGCGCAATCAGCCCCAGCATTTT.

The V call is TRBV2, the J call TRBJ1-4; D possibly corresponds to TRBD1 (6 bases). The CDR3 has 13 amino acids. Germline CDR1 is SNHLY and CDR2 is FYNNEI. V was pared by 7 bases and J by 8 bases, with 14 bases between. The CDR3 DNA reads TGTGCCAGCACCAGAGCAGGGGTCGAAAAACTGTTTTTT. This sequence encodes CASTRAGVEKLFF.

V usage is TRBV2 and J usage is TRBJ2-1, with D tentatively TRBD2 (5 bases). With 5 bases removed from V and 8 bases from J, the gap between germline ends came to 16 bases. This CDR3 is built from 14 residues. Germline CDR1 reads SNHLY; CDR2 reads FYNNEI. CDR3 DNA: TGTGCCAGCAGTCCGGACGGGTTGCGGGATGAGCAGTTCTTC. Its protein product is CASSPDGLRDEQFF.

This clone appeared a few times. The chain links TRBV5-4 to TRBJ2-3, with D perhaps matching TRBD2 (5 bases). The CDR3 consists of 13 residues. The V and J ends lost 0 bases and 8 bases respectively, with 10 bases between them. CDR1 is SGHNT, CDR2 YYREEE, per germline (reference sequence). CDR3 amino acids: CASSLVGGGTQYF. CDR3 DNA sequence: TGTGCCAGCAGCTTGGTCGGAGGAGGTACGCAGTATTTT.

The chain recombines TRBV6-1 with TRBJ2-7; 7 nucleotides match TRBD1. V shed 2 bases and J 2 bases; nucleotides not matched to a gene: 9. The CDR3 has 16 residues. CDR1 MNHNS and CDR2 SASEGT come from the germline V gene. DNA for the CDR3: TGTGCCAGCAGTGAAAGACAGGGAACTTTTGCCTACGAGCAGTACTTC. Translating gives CASSERQGTFAYEQYF.

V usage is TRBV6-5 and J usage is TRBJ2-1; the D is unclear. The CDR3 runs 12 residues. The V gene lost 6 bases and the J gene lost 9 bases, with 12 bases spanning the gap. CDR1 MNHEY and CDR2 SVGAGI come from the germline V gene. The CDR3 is CASSPPTLEQFF. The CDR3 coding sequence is TGTGCCAGCAGCCCCCCGACTCTTGAGCAGTTCTTC.

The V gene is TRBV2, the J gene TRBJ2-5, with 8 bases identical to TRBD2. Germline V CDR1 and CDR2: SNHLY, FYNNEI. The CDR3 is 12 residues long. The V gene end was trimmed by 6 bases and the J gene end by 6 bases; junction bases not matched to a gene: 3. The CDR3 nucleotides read TGTGCCAGCAGCGGGAGGGCCCAGACCCAGTACTTC. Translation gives CASSGRAQTQYF. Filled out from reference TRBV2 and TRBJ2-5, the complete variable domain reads EPEVTQTPSHQVTQMGQEVILRCVPISNHLYFYWYRQILGQKVEFLVSFYNNEISEKSEIFDDQFSVERPDGSNFTLKIRSTKLEDSAMYFCASSGRAQTQYFGPGTRLLVL.